This T cell receptor (beta chain) comes out of a study of blood T cell repertoires in COVID-19. Study context: The analysed material was cDNA or gDNA that came from T cells, B-cell-depleted T cells, or PBMCs.

Per the original data handling: Amplifying reference gene primers gave estimates of nucleated cell counts. Generated by immunoSEQ multiplex PCR, the TCRdb table keeps only in-frame clones and is missing some. V, J and clone size were drawn from that table, and D and trimming were deduced from the DNA. The sample yields about 260,000 clones, 85% seen once. The germline gives CDR1 KGHDR, CDR2 SFDVKD. The CDR3 is 13 residues long. V was cut by 1 base and J by 6 bases, with 6 bases left in between. On this clone: At the DNA level, this CDR3 is encoded by other sequences in the same sample as well.

The chain combines TRBV24-1 with TRBJ2-1, with D possibly matching TRBD2 (5 bases). Sequencing was performed on peripheral blood. The receptor comes from a human donor in a cohort sampled during active COVID-19. Written as DNA, the CDR3 is TGTGCCACCAGTGATTTCGCGGGCAATGAGCAGTTCTTC. Encoded protein: CATSDFAGNEQFF.